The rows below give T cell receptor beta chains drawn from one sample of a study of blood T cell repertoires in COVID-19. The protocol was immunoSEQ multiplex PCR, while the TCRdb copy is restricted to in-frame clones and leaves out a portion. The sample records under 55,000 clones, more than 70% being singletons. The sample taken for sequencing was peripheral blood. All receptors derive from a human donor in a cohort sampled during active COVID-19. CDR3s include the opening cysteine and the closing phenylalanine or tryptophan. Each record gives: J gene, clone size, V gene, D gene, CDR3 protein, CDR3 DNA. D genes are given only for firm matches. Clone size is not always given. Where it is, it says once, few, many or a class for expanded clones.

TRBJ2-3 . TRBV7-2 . CASSLGRVGTDTQYF TGTGCCAGCAGCTTAGGGCGGGTCGGCACAGATACGCAGTATTTT
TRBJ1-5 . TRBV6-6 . CASSYSRGSNQPQHF TGTGCCAGCAGTTACTCGAGAGGGAGCAATCAGCCCCAGCATTTT
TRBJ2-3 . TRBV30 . CAWSRSGLGTDTQYF TGTGCCTGGAGTAGGTCAGGCCTGGGTACAGATACGCAGTATTTT
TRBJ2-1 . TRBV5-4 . CASSFVQVYNEQFF TGTGCCAGCAGCTTCGTACAGGTATACAATGAGCAGTTCTTC
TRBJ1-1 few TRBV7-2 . CASSYRDSGYWDTEAFF TGTGCCAGCAGCTACCGGGACTCAGGTTATTGGGACACTGAAGCTTTCTTT
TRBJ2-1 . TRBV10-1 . CASSEVPGVGEQFF TGCGCCAGCAGTGAGGTGCCCGGAGTCGGTGAGCAGTTCTTC
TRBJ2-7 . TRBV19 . CASSIYLSAVNEQYF TGTGCCAGTAGTATATATCTGTCGGCGGTCAACGAGCAGTACTTC
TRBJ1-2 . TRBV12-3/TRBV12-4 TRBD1 CASSLGQGRGYTF TGTGCCAGCAGTTTAGGACAGGGGCGAGGCTACACCTTC
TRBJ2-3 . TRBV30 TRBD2 CAWSTSGGNTQYF TGTGCCTGGAGTACTAGCGGGGGGAATACGCAGTATTTT
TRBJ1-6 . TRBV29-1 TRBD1 CSVRQGSNSPLHF TGCAGCGTAAGACAGGGATCCAATTCACCCCTCCACTTT
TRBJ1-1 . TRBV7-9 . CASSFSQAEAFF TGTGCCAGCAGCTTTAGTCAGGCTGAAGCTTTCTTT
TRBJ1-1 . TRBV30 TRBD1 CAWRLGTDTEAFF TGTGCCTGGAGGCTTGGGACAGACACTGAAGCTTTCTTT
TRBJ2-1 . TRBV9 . CASSTQGWDNEQFF TGTGCCAGCAGCACACAGGGTTGGGACAATGAGCAGTTCTTC
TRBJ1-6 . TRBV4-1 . CASSPTHNNSPLHF TGCGCCAGCAGCCCGACACATAATAATTCACCCCTCCACTTT
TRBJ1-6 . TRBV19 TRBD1 CASSIKPDEGANSPLHF TGTGCCAGTAGTATAAAGCCTGACGAGGGGGCGAATTCACCCCTCCACTTT
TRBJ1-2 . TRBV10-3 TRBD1 CAIADRVDYGYTF TGTGCCATCGCCGACAGGGTTGACTATGGCTACACCTTC
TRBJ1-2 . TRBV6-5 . CASSYSAGDLYGYTF TGTGCCAGCAGTTACTCTGCAGGGGATCTATATGGCTACACCTTC
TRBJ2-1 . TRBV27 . CASSTSLQNEQFF TGTGCCAGCAGTACCTCCCTGCAGAATGAGCAGTTCTTC
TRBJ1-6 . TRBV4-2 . CASSQGAGYNSPLHF TGTGCCAGCAGCCAAGGGGCAGGATATAATTCACCCCTCCACTTT
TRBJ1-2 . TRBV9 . CASSVLDSTNYGYTF TGTGCCAGCAGCGTACTGGACAGTACTAACTATGGCTACACCTTC
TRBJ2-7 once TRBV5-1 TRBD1 CASSPGQNLAHEQYF TGCGCCAGCAGCCCGGGACAGAACCTTGCCCACGAGCAGTACTTC
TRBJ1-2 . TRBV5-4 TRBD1 CASSPRTGSNYGYTF TGTGCCAGCAGCCCACGGACAGGGAGTAACTATGGCTACACCTTC
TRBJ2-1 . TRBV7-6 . CASSLNSAGPYNEQFF TGTGCCAGCAGCCTTAACTCCGCAGGTCCCTACAATGAGCAGTTCTTC
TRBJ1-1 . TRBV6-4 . CASSLGEGTEAFF TGTGCCAGCAGCCTCGGGGAGGGCACTGAAGCTTTCTTT
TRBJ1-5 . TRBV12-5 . CASGLGAVFQPQHF TGTGCTAGTGGTTTGGGAGCTGTCTTCCAGCCCCAGCATTTT
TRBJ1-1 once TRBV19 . CASQRRLNTEAFF TGTGCCAGTCAGAGGCGATTGAACACTGAAGCTTTCTTT
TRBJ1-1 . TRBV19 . CASSIVQGITEAFF TGTGCCAGTAGTATCGTTCAGGGTATCACTGAAGCTTTCTTT
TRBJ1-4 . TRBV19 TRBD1 CASSPTGTGDEKLFF TGTGCCAGTAGTCCTACCGGGACAGGGGATGAAAAACTGTTTTTT
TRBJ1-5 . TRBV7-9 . CASSLERGNQPQHF TGTGCCAGCAGCTTAGAACGGGGAAATCAGCCCCAGCATTTT
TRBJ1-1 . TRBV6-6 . CASTHNGQKNTEAFF TGTGCCAGCACCCATAACGGACAGAAGAACACTGAAGCCTTCTTT
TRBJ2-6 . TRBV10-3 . CAISEVSAGANVLTF TGTGCCATCAGTGAAGTGTCGGCTGGGGCCAACGTCCTGACTTTC
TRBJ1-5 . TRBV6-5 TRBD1 CASSFGTARSNQPQHF TGTGCCAGCAGTTTTGGGACAGCTCGTTCCAATCAGCCCCAGCATTTT
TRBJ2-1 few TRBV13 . CASSPTPYNEQFF TGTGCCAGCAGCCCCACTCCGTACAATGAGCAGTTCTTC
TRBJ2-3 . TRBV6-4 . CASSGPSATDTQYF TGTGCCAGCAGTGGCCCTAGCGCGACAGATACGCAGTATTTT
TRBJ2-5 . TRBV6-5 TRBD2 CATTMGGSPAETQYF TGTGCCACCACGATGGGGGGGAGTCCGGCCGAGACCCAGTACTTC
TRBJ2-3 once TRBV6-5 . CASSYSRLDTQYF TGTGCCAGCAGTTACTCCCGTCTGGATACGCAGTATTTT
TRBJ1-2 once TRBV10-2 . CAVSGVVDGYTF TGCGCCGTCTCGGGGGTTGTAGATGGCTACACCTTC
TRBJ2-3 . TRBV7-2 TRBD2 CASSPSAGRGADTQYF TGTGCCAGCAGCCCTTCAGCGGGGAGGGGCGCAGATACGCAGTATTTT
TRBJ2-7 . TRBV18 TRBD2 CASSPPGLAYEQYF TGTGCCAGCTCACCACCGGGACTAGCCTACGAGCAGTACTTC
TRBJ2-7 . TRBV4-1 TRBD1 CASSQTRTGPYEQYF TGCGCCAGCAGCCAAACCCGGACAGGCCCCTACGAGCAGTACTTC
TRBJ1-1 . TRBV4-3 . CASSQVRGNTEAFF TGCGCCAGCAGCCAAGTAAGGGGGAACACTGAAGCTTTCTTT
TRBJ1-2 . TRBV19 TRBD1 CASTASIGQGFYGYTF TGTGCCAGTACCGCCTCTATTGGACAGGGATTTTATGGCTACACCTTC
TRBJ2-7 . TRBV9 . CASSGAQGGVEQYF TGTGCCAGCAGCGGGGCACAGGGGGGGGTCGAGCAGTACTTC
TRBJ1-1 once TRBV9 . CASSVVGVNTEAFF TGTGCCAGCAGCGTAGTAGGGGTGAACACTGAAGCTTTCTTT
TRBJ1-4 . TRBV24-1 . CATATGEKLFF TGTGCCACTGCAACAGGGGAAAAACTGTTTTTT
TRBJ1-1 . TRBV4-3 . CASSYRTVTEAFF TGCGCCAGCAGCTATCGGACAGTCACTGAAGCTTTCTTT
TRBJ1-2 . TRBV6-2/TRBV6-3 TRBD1 CASSHDRGRAYGYTF TGTGCCAGCAGCCACGACAGGGGGCGAGCCTATGGCTACACCTTC
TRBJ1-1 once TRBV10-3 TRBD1 CAIGPGGEAFF TGTGCCATCGGGCCAGGGGGTGAAGCTTTCTTT
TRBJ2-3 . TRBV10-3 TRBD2 CAIRTGTSGGDTQYF TGTGCCATCAGGACAGGGACTAGCGGGGGAGATACGCAGTATTTT
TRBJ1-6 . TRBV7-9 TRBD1 CASSQDRAALLHNSPLHF TGTGCCAGCAGCCAGGACAGGGCCGCTCTCCTTCATAATTCACCCCTCCACTTT